The rows below give T cell receptor beta chains drawn from one sample of a study of early T cells in non-severe SARS-CoV-2 infection. MiXCR, applied by TCRdb to the 5' RACE reads, yields one record per CDR3 protein. This table holds about 50,000 distinct CDR3 sequences, around 6.5% found once. This specimen consisted of whole blood, obtained at baseline. Every receptor here comes from an adult who was a healthcare worker with PCR-confirmed SARS-CoV-2 infection or an uninfected control (not recorded which). Both conserved end residues are part of each CDR3. Each record gives: V gene, J gene, D gene, CDR3 length, clone size, CDR3 DNA, CDR3 protein. A D gene is named only where the DNA matches it firmly. A row's size may be missing; if present it is once, few, many or a size class.

TRBV7-8	TRBJ1-1	-	13	-	TGTGCCAGCAGCTTTTTCGGGGGGAGTGAAGCTTTCTTT	CASSFFGGSEAFF
TRBV6-2/TRBV6-3	TRBJ1-2	-	11	many	TGTGCCAGCACCGCTAACTATGGCTACACCTTC	CASTANYGYTF
TRBV19	TRBJ2-3	TRBD1	15	few	TGTGCCAGTATGAGGACAGGGGAGTTTGGAGATACGCAGTATTTT	CASMRTGEFGDTQYF
TRBV28	TRBJ2-5	-	13	-	TGTGCCAGCAGTTTTCCAGGGAGAGAGACCCAGTACTTC	CASSFPGRETQYF
TRBV6-9	TRBJ1-5	-	18	-	TGTGCCAGCAGCACACCTCCGACAGCCGTTTATAGCAATCAGCCCCAGCATTTT	CASSTPPTAVYSNQPQHF
TRBV4-3	TRBJ1-1	TRBD1	18	many	TGCGCCAGCAGCCAAGATAGTACGAACAGGGGATGGAACACTGAAGCTTTCTTT	CASSQDSTNRGWNTEAFF
TRBV5-5	TRBJ1-5	TRBD1	14	-	TGTGCCAGCAGCTTAAAGGGGGCTGGTCAGCCCCAGCATTTT	CASSLKGAGQPQHF
TRBV25-1	TRBJ1-6	TRBD1	15	-	TGTGCCAGCAGCCAAGGCGCAGGGGGCAATTCACCCCTCCACTTT	CASSQGAGGNSPLHF
TRBV6-1	TRBJ1-6	-	12	-	TGTGCCAGCAACGACAGAGGGTTACCCCTCCACTTT	CASNDRGLPLHF
TRBV20-1	TRBJ2-1	-	14	few	TGCAGTGCTCTGGAGCACTTTAATGAGAATGAGCAGTTCTTC	CSALEHFNENEQFF
TRBV5-1	TRBJ1-5	-	13	few	TGCGCCAGCAGCTGGGACGTCAATCAGCCCCAGCATTTT	CASSWDVNQPQHF
TRBV6-1	TRBJ1-1	-	13	many	TGTGCCAGCAGTGAACAGGGTAACACTGAAGCTTTCTTT	CASSEQGNTEAFF
TRBV28	TRBJ1-2	TRBD1	14	few	TGTGCCAGCAAGCGGGACAGGGGTAACTATGGCTACACCTTC	CASKRDRGNYGYTF
TRBV10-3	TRBJ1-2	-	14	-	TGTGCCATCAGTGCGACGGACTCAAACTATGGCTACACCTTC	CAISATDSNYGYTF
TRBV19	TRBJ1-2	-	16	-	TGTGCCAGTAGCCCGGGGGCTCCGGGGGCCTTCGTAGGCTACACCTTC	CASSPGAPGAFVGYTF
TRBV7-6	TRBJ2-2	-	15	-	TGTGCCAGCAGCTTAGGGACACATGATGCCGGGGAGCTGTTTTTT	CASSLGTHDAGELFF
TRBV6-1	TRBJ2-1	TRBD2	16	few	TGTGCCACCCAGCGGGAGAACCCGAGCTCCTACAATGAGCAGTTCTTC	CATQRENPSSYNEQFF
TRBV7-2	TRBJ2-1	TRBD1	18	few	TGTGCCAGCAGCCACCGGGACAGGGCTTCCCCCCGTCTCAATGAGCAGTTCTTC	CASSHRDRASPRLNEQFF
TRBV7-2	TRBJ2-1	-	13	few	TGTGCCAGCAGCCTCCCAGGGCGCAATGAGCAGTTCTTC	CASSLPGRNEQFF
TRBV23-1	TRBJ1-5	-	15	-	TGCGCCAGCGGAGGAAGGGTAGACCTGACCGATACGCAGCATTTT	CASGGRVDLTDTQHF
TRBV12-3/TRBV12-4	TRBJ1-4	-	13	many	TGTGCCAGCAGTGTTTCAGGGGTTGAAAAACTGTTTTTT	CASSVSGVEKLFF
TRBV5-6	TRBJ2-7	TRBD2	14	-	TGTGCCAGCAGCCTAGGACTAGAGCCCTACGAGCAGTACTTC	CASSLGLEPYEQYF
TRBV3-1	TRBJ1-5	-	15	many	TGTGCCAGCAGCCCCACCGACAGTTTAGATCAGCCCCAGCATTTT	CASSPTDSLDQPQHF
TRBV12-3/TRBV12-4	TRBJ2-7	-	13	many	TGTGCCAGCAGTTTAGTCTCCGAATACGAGCAGTACTTC	CASSLVSEYEQYF